The next 4 T cell receptor beta chains were all read from a single sample in a study of cytomegalovirus exposure and HLA in healthy donors (dated by TCRdb to the late 2010s). The library was obtained by the immunoSEQ multiplex PCR assay. TCRdb obtained this table from immuneACCESS and retained in-frame rearrangements with V and J assigned. These tables miss some clones; where compared with another copy, unresolved V genes account for less than half of the shortfall, and the remainder is unexplained. The sample table lists some 180,000 clones, around 80% of them with a count of one. Around 1.2% of the sample comes from the top ten. The specimen sequenced was PBMCs. Source of these receptors: a young woman in good health and CMV-seronegative.

The J gene is TRBJ2-1, the V gene TRBV5-1; TRBD2 matches at 10 bases. This CDR3 spans 16 amino acids. Germline assignment: CDR1 SGHRS and CDR2 YFSETQ. J lost 6 bases, V lost 5 bases, and 11 bases had no gene match. DNA for the CDR3: TGCGCCAGCAGTCCAACCCTAGCGGGAGCCGGCAATGAGCAGTTCTTC. This codes for CASSPTLAGAGNEQFF.

The CDR3 sequence: CASSLMAGGGAGETQYF. As DNA, the CDR3 is TGCGCCAGCAGCTTGATGGCTGGCGGGGGGGCGGGAGAGACCCAGTACTTC. This chain links TRBV5-1 with TRBJ2-5, with TRBD2 identical over 9 bases. The CDR3 spans 17 residues. CDR1 is SGHRS, CDR2 YFSETQ, per germline. J gave up 4 bases and V 1 base, and 11 bases lay outside the gene matches.

The rearrangement uses TRBV9 and TRBJ2-3; D unclear. The CDR3 has 16 amino acids. V lost 0 bases and J 3 bases, leaving 14 bases between the germline ends. Per the germline V gene, CDR1 is SGDLS and CDR2 is YYNGEE. As DNA, the CDR3 is TGTGCCAGCAGCGTAGAAGCCTTAGCTCAAACAGATACGCAGTATTTT. The encoded protein is CASSVEALAQTDTQYF.

A single count supports this clone. The V call is TRBV5-1, the J call TRBJ1-2, with 11 bases that match TRBD1. Germline assignment: CDR1 SGHRS and CDR2 YFSETQ. J gave up 2 bases and V 1 base, and 7 bases lay outside the gene matches. The CDR3 contains 17 residues. DNA for the CDR3: TGCGCCAGCAGCTTGTGGGACAGGGGGTCGTTGAACTATGGCTACACCTTC. Translated, it gives CASSLWDRGSLNYGYTF.